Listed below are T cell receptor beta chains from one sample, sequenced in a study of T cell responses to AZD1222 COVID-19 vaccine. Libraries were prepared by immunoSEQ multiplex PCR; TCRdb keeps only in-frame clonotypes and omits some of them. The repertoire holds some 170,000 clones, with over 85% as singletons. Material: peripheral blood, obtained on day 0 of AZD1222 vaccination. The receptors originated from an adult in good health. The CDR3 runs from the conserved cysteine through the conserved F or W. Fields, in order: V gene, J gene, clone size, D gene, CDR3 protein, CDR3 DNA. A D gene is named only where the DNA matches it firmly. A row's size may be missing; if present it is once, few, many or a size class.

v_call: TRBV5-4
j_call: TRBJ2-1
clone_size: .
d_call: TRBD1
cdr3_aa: CASSLPGQGVNEQFF
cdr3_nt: TGTGCCAGCAGCTTACCGGGACAGGGGGTGAATGAGCAGTTCTTC

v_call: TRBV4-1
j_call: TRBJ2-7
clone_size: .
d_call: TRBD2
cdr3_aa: CASSQGLAGGIYEQYF
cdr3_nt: TGCGCCAGCAGCCAAGGGCTAGCGGGAGGGATTTACGAGCAGTACTTC

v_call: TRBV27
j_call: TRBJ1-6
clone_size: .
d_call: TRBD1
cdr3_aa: CASSLLRQGANHNSPLHF
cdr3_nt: TGTGCCAGCAGTTTACTACGACAGGGGGCGAACCATAATTCACCCCTCCACTTT

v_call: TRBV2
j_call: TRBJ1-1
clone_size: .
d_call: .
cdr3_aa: CASRGGAGTEAFF
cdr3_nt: TGTGCCAGCCGGGGGGGGGCGGGCACTGAAGCTTTCTTT

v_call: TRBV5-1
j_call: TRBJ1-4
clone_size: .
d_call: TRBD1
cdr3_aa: CASTGTADYEKLFF
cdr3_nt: TGCGCCAGCACCGGGACAGCCGACTATGAAAAACTGTTTTTT

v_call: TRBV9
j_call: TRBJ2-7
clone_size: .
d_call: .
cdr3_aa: CASSVAGESYEQYF
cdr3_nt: TGTGCCAGCAGCGTAGCGGGGGAGTCCTACGAGCAGTACTTC

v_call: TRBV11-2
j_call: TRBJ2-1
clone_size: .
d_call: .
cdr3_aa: CASSPIQGVGYNEQFF
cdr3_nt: TGTGCCAGCAGCCCAATACAGGGAGTAGGGTACAATGAGCAGTTCTTC

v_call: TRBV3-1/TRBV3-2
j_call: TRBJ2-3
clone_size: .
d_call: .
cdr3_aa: CASSQVPPRDTQYF
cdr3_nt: TGTGCCAGCAGCCAAGTACCGCCCCGGGATACGCAGTATTTT

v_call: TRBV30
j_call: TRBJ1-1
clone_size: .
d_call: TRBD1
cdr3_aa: CAWDRVNTEAFF
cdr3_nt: TGTGCCTGGGACAGGGTTAACACTGAAGCTTTCTTT

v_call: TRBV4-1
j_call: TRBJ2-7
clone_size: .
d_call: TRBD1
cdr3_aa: CASSQVEGAAYEQYF
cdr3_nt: TGCGCCAGCAGCCAAGTAGAGGGGGCCGCCTACGAGCAGTACTTC

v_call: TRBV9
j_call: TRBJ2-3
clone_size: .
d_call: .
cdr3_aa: CANTDTQYF
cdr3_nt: TGTGCCAACACAGATACGCAGTATTTT

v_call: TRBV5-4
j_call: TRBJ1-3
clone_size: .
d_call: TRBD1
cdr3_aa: CASSSTGGSGNTIYF
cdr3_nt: TGTGCCAGCAGCAGTACAGGGGGCTCTGGAAACACCATATATTTT

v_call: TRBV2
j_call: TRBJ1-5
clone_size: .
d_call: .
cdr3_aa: CASSLRGGAVQPQHF
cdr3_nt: TGTGCCAGCAGTTTACGCGGGGGGGCCGTTCAGCCCCAGCATTTT

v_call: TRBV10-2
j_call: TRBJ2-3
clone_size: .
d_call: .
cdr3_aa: CASRARSTDTQYF
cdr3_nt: TGCGCCAGCAGGGCCAGGAGCACAGATACGCAGTATTTT

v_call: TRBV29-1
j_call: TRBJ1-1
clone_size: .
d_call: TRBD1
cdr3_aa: CSVRTGGEGEALF
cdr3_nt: TGCAGCGTGCGGACAGGGGGCGAAGGTGAAGCTCTCTTT

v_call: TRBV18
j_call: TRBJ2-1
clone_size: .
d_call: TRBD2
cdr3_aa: CASSPPGLAGFYNEQFF
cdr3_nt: TGTGCCAGCTCACCACCTGGACTAGCGGGATTCTACAATGAGCAGTTCTTC

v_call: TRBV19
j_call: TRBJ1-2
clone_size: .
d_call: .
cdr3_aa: CASSSRTPINYGYTF
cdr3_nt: TGTGCCAGTAGTTCCAGGACACCTATCAACTATGGCTACACCTTC

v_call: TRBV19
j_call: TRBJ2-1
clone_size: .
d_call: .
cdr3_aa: CASSISTPAYNEQFF
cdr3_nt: TGTGCCAGTAGTATCTCTACCCCTGCCTACAATGAGCAGTTCTTC

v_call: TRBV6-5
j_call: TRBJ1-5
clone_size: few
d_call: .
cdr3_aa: CASRREGQPQHF
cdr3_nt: TGTGCCAGCAGGAGGGAAGGTCAGCCCCAGCATTTT

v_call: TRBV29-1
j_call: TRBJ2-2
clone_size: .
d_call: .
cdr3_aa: CSVEDPLKNTGELFF
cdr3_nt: TGCAGCGTTGAAGATCCCCTCAAGAACACCGGGGAGCTGTTTTTT

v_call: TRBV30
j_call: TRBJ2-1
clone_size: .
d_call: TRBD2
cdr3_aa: CAWGFPRLIAGLNEQFF
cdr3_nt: TGTGCCTGGGGATTTCCAAGACTAATAGCGGGATTAAATGAGCAGTTCTTC

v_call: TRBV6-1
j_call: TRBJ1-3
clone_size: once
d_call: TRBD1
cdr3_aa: CASSDRTGPGGNTIYF
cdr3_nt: TGTGCCAGCAGTGATCGGACAGGGCCGGGTGGAAACACCATATATTTT

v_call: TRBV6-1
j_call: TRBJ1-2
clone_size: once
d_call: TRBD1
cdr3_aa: CASSEHGTGGFYTF
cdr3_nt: TGTGCCAGCAGTGAACATGGGACAGGCGGGTTCTACACCTTC

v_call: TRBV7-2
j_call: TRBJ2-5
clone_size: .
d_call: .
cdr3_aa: CASSLWGQETQYF
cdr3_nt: TGTGCCAGCAGCTTATGGGGGCAAGAGACCCAGTACTTC

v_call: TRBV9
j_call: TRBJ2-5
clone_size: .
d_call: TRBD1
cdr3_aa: CASSVVGTGGRETQYF
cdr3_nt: TGTGCCAGCAGCGTAGTTGGGACAGGGGGCAGGGAGACCCAGTACTTC

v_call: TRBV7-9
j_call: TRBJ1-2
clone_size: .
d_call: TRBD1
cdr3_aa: CASSPGGGRQLPNYGYTF
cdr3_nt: TGTGCCAGCAGCCCAGGGGGGGGACGGCAACTTCCTAACTATGGCTACACCTTC

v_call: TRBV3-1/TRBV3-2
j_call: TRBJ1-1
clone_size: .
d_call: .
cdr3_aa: CAMPAEFKAFF
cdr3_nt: TGTGCCATGCCCGCGGAGTTTAAAGCTTTCTTT

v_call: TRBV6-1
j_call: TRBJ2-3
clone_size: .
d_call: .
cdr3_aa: CASSEVGGTDTQYF
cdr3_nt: TGTGCCAGCAGTGAAGTAGGAGGAACAGATACGCAGTATTTT

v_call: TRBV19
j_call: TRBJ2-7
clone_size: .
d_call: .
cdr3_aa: CASSISGFPYEQYF
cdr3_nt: TGTGCCAGTAGTATTAGCGGTTTTCCCTACGAGCAGTACTTC

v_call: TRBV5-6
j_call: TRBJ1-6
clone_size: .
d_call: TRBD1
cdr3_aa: CASSLVPGQGSPLHF
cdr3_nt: TGTGCCAGCAGCTTAGTCCCGGGACAGGGTTCACCCCTCCACTTT

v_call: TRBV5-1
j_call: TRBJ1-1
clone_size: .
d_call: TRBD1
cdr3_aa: CASSPDRVGTEAFF
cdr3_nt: TGCGCCAGCAGCCCCGACAGGGTGGGCACTGAAGCTTTCTTT

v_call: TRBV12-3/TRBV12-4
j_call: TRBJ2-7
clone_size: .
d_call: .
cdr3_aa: CASSSTSRYEQYF
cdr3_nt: TGTGCCAGCAGTTCTACTAGTAGGTACGAGCAGTACTTC

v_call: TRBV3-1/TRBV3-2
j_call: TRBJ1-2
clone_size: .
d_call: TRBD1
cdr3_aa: CASNYRGNYGYTF
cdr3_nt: TGTGCCAGCAACTACAGGGGGAACTATGGCTACACCTTC

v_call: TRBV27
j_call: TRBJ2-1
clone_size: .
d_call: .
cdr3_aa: CASSPAPLSSYNEQFF
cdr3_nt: TGTGCCAGCAGTCCAGCCCCACTAAGCTCCTACAATGAGCAGTTCTTC

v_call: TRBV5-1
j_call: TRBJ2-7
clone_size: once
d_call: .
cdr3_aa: CASSLTGAGGSEQYF
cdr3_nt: TGCGCCAGCAGCTTGACAGGGGCCGGGGGGTCCGAGCAGTACTTC

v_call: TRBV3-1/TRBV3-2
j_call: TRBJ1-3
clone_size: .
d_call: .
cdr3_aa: CASSQVPRGNTIYF
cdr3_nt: TGTGCCAGCAGCCAAGTCCCCCGCGGAAACACCATATATTTT

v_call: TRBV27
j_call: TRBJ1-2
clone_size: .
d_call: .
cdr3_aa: CASRTQGTLGYTF
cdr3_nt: TGTGCCAGCAGAACGCAAGGGACACTCGGCTACACCTTC

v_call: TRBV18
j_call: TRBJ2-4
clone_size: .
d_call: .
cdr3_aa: CASSPPGGAKNIQYF
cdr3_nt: TGTGCCAGCTCACCACCCGGCGGGGCCAAAAACATTCAGTACTTC

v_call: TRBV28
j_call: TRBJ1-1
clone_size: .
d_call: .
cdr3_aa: CASSLGYPEAFF
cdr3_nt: TGTGCCAGCAGTTTAGGGTATCCTGAAGCTTTCTTT

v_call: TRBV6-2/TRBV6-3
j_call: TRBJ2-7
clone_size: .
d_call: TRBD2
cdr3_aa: CASSQHGTSGGSYEQYF
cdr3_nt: TGTGCCAGCAGTCAGCATGGGACTAGCGGGGGGTCCTACGAGCAGTACTTC

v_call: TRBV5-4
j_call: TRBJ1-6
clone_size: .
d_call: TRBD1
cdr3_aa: CASSADGQGNNSPLHF
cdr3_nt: TGTGCCAGCAGCGCGGATGGACAGGGGAATAATTCACCCCTCCACTTT

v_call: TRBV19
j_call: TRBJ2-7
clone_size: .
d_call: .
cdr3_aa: CASSIVVGAPSYEQYF
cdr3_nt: TGTGCCAGTAGTATTGTAGTGGGAGCCCCTTCCTACGAGCAGTACTTC

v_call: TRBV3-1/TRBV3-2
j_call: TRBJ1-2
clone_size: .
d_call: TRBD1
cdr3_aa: CASSPTGRSGYTF
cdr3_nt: TGTGCCAGCAGCCCGACAGGGCGTTCTGGCTACACCTTC

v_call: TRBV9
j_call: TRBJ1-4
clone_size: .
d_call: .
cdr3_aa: CASSKGRDLPAEKLFF
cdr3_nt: TGTGCCAGCAGCAAAGGCCGGGACCTCCCGGCTGAAAAACTGTTTTTT

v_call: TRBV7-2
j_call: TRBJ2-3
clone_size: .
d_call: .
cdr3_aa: CASSLVVAYSTDTQYF
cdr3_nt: TGTGCCAGCAGCTTAGTTGTTGCCTATAGCACAGATACGCAGTATTTT

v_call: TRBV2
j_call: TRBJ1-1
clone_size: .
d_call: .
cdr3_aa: CASSGDGGWTEAFF
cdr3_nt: TGTGCCAGCAGTGGGGACGGGGGATGGACTGAAGCTTTCTTT

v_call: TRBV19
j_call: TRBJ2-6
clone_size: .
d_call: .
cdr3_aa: CASSIGAGANVLTF
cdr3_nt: TGTGCCAGTAGTATTGGGGCAGGGGCCAACGTCCTGACTTTC

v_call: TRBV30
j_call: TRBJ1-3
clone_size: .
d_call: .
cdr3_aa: CARGSSGNTIYF
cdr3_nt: TGTGCCCGGGGGTCCTCTGGAAACACCATATATTTT

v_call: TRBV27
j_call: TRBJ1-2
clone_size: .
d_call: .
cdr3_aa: CASSLSSRGPNYGYTF
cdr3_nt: TGTGCCAGCAGTTTATCGAGTAGGGGCCCTAACTATGGCTACACCTTC

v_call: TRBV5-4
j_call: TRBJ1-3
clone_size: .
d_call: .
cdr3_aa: CASSYRDGNTIYF
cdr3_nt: TGTGCCAGCAGCTACAGGGATGGAAACACCATATATTTT

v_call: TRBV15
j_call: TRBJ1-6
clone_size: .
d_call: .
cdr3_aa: CATSSGRGLDSPLHF
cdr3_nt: TGTGCCACCAGCAGTGGGCGGGGTTTGGATTCACCCCTCCACTTT

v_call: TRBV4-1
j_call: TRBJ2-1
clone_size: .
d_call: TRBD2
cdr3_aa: CASSQAPGTSGRDNEQFF
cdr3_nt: TGCGCCAGCAGCCAAGCACCGGGGACTAGCGGGAGGGACAATGAGCAGTTCTTC

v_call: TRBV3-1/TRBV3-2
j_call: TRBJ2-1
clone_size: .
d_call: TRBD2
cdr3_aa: CASSQEWGLAGETEQFF
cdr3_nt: TGTGCCAGCAGCCAAGAGTGGGGACTAGCGGGAGAGACTGAGCAGTTCTTC

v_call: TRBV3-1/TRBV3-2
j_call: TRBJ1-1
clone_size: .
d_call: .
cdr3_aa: CASSLVGTEAFF
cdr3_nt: TGTGCCAGCAGCCTGGTTGGTACTGAAGCTTTCTTT

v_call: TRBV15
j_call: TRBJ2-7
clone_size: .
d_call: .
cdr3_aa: CATSRGGPYEQYF
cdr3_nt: TGTGCCACCAGCAGAGGTGGGCCCTACGAGCAGTACTTC

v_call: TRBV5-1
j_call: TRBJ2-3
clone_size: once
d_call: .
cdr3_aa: CASSLDRTDTQYF
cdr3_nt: TGCGCCAGCAGCTTGGATCGGACAGATACGCAGTATTTT

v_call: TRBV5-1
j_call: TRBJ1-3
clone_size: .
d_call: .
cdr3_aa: CASSPDNGNTIYF
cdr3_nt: TGCGCCAGCAGCCCGGACAATGGAAACACCATATATTTT

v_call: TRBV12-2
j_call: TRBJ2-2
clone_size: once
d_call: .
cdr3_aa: CASRFAAGLASGTNTGELFF
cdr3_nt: TGTGCAAGTCGCTTTGCGGCGGGACTAGCTAGCGGGACCAACACCGGGGAGCTGTTTTTT